These 28 T cell receptor beta chains share one sample of origin, sequenced in a study of shared clonotypes between healthy human individuals. Profiling relied on immunoSEQ multiplex PCR, and the TCRdb table lists in-frame clones only, not all of them. This table holds millions of clones, approximately 95% found once. Input material: naive CD4+ T cells from PBMCs. The subset is: CD45RA+ positively selected. The receptor set was obtained from a man aged 18 to 29 in good health. Some clones in this sample may be carry-over from other donors' samples.

The chain uses TRBV15 and TRBJ2-1; 7 nucleotides align to TRBD1. This CDR3 comprises 18 residues. Trimming removed 6 bases from V and 3 bases from J; junction bases left unmatched: 17. The germline gives CDR1 LNHNV, CDR2 YYDKDF (reference sequence). The CDR3 reads CATSIDLGQASIYNEQFF. The CDR3 nucleotides are TGTGCCACCAGTATAGATCTCGGACAGGCCTCGATCTACAATGAGCAGTTCTTC.

This clone showed up just once. The rearrangement links TRBV6-5 to TRBJ2-2; D is possibly TRBD1 (6 bases). The CDR3 totals 16 residues. Looked up from germline, CDR1 is MNHEY and CDR2 is SVGAGI. Between the trimmed V and J ends, which lost 1 base and 4 bases, there was a span of 13 bases. The CDR3 reads CASSYLQGRSTGELFF. CDR3 DNA sequence: TGTGCCAGCAGTTACTTACAGGGAAGGAGCACCGGGGAGCTGTTTTTT.

The chain recombines TRBV5-1 with TRBJ1-1; D not resolved. Deletions cut 0 bases from V and 4 bases from J, with 13 bases between. The CDR3 covers 15 residues. The germline CDR1 and CDR2 sequences are SGHRS and YFSETQ. CDR3 coding DNA: TGCGCCAGCAGCTTGGCCGGGAAGGCCCCCACTGAAGCTTTCTTT. It codes for CASSLAGKAPTEAFF.

This chain joins TRBV15 and TRBJ1-5; D remains ambiguous. CDR3 length: 12 residues. Germline CDR1 is LNHNV and CDR2 is YYDKDF (reference sequence). Trimming left V 8 bases short and J 3 bases short, with 8 bases between. CDR3: CATRRVNQPQHF. CDR3 in DNA: TGTGCCACCCGGCGGGTCAATCAGCCCCAGCATTTT.

The V and J genes are TRBV28 and TRBJ1-4, with TRBD1 as a possible D gene (6 bases). The CDR3 extends over 15 amino acids. Trimming stripped 6 bases from V and 8 bases from J, with 19 bases between. The germline V gene has CDR1 MDHEN and CDR2 SYDVKM. The chain's CDR3 is CASRSGGAFGEKLFF. CDR3 coding DNA: TGTGCCAGCAGAAGCGGGGGCGCATTTGGGGAAAAACTGTTTTTT.

In regard to this clone: This sample includes further DNA sequences coding for the same CDR3. The V and J genes are TRBV7-3 and TRBJ2-5, with unresolved D. CDR3 size: 13 residues. V was pared by 1 base and J by 3 bases, with 6 bases between. Germline CDR1 SGHTA, CDR2 FQGTGA. CDR3 amino acids: CASSLKREETQYF. DNA for the CDR3: TGTGCCAGCAGCTTAAAACGGGAAGAGACCCAGTACTTC.

The rearrangement joins TRBV18 to TRBJ1-4; D is ambiguous. V lost 3 bases and J 7 bases, leaving 15 bases between the germline ends. This CDR3 has 15 amino acids. Germline CDR1 reads KGHSH; CDR2 reads LQKENI. The CDR3 spells CASSPRPPRSEKLFF. The CDR3 nucleotides read TGTGCCAGCTCACCGCGGCCCCCAAGAAGTGAAAAACTGTTTTTT.

The chain uses TRBV27 and TRBJ1-5, with TRBD1 matching 7 bases. Germline CDR1 reads MNHEY; CDR2 reads SMNVEV (reference sequence). CDR3 size: 14 residues. With V trimmed by 6 bases and J by 7 bases, 9 bases remained unmatched. The DNA of the CDR3 is TGTGCCAGCAGCTCGACAGGGAGTGGCCAGCCCCAGCATTTT. Amino acid sequence: CASSSTGSGQPQHF.

The chain links TRBV7-2 to TRBJ2-5, with unresolved D. Germline V gene sequence: CDR1 SGHTA, CDR2 FQGNSA. The CDR3 is 15 residues long. V shed 5 bases and J shed 3 bases, with 16 bases lying between them. The DNA for the CDR3 is TGTGCCAGCAGCCCCCCCAAGGGCTGCAAAGAGACCCAGTACTTC. Its translation: CASSPPKGCKETQYF.

The chain employs TRBV6-1 and TRBJ1-6; D is perhaps TRBD1 (6 bases). V was clipped by 4 bases and J by 9 bases, with 22 bases between them. The CDR3 is 17 amino acids. Germline V lookup: CDR1 MNHNS, CDR2 SASEGT. CDR3 coding DNA: TGTGCCAGCAGTGTACCGGCATTACAGGGACACGGTTCACCCCTCCACTTT. Protein sequence: CASSVPALQGHGSPLHF.

The chain links TRBV7-2 to TRBJ2-3; 15 bases are a match to TRBD2. This CDR3 comprises 17 residues. Germline V gene lookup returns CDR1 SGHTA and CDR2 FQGNSA. Trimming took 5 bases from V and 5 from J; bases not matched to a gene: 8. This CDR3 reads CASSNPGLAGGRDTQYF. The CDR3 DNA follows: TGTGCCAGCAGCAATCCGGGACTAGCGGGAGGAAGAGATACGCAGTATTTT. Full variable domain (missing parts from reference TRBV7-2 and TRBJ2-3): GAGVSQSPSNKVTEKGKDVELRCDPISGHTALYWYRQSLGQGLEFLIYFQGNSAPDKSGLPSDRFSAERTGGSVSTLTIQRTQQEDSAVYLCASSNPGLAGGRDTQYFGPGTRLTVL.

The V and J genes are TRBV19 and TRBJ1-2; TRBD1 agrees at 9 bases. The length of the CDR3 is 15 residues. The germline gives CDR1 LNHDA, CDR2 SQIVND (reference sequence). V lost 6 bases to trimming and J lost 5 bases; unmatched junction nucleotides: 10. CDR3 residues: CASRASGTGLYGYTF. The CDR3 DNA reads TGTGCCAGTAGGGCCTCCGGGACAGGGTTATATGGCTACACCTTC.

The chain joins TRBV5-4 to TRBJ2-7; TRBD1 matches at 8 bases. The length of the CDR3 is 13 residues. V lost 4 bases to trimming and J lost 7 bases; unmatched junction nucleotides: 7. Germline V CDR1 and CDR2: SGHNT, YYREEE (reference sequence). This CDR3 is CASSLTGAQEQYF. The CDR3 DNA is TGTGCCAGCAGCCTGACAGGGGCGCAGGAGCAGTACTTC. Full variable domain (outside the CDR3, taken from reference TRBV5-4 and TRBJ2-7): ETGVTQSPTHLIKTRGQQVTLRCSSQSGHNTVSWYQQALGQGPQFIFQYYREEENGRGNFPPRFSGLQFPNYSSELNVNALELDDSALYLCASSLTGAQEQYFGPGTRLTVT.

In this sample, this clone turned up once. This chain connects TRBV7-2 to TRBJ2-7; 13 positions agree with TRBD2. Trimming took 5 bases from V and 3 from J; bases not matched to a gene: 4. The CDR3 runs 15 residues. The germline CDR1 and CDR2 sequences are SGHTA and FQGNSA. The CDR3 nucleotides read TGTGCCAGCAGCCGGACTAGCGGGGGCAACTACGAGCAGTACTTC. Residues: CASSRTSGGNYEQYF.

CDR3 DNA: TGTGCCAGCAGCTACCTAGGACCCTTCGGGGAGACCCAGTACTTC. Its protein is CASSYLGPFGETQYF. The chain is built from TRBV7-9 and TRBJ2-5; unclear D gene. V shed 4 bases and J shed 5 bases, with 17 bases lying between them. From germline, CDR1 is SEHNR and CDR2 FQNEAQ (reference sequence). The CDR3 spans 15 residues.

The rearrangement joins TRBV21-1 to TRBJ2-7. TRBV21-1 is a pseudogene locus. CDR3 length equals 14 residues. The CDR3 nucleotides read TGTGCCAGCAGCAAAGGGCCACTCTCCTACGAGCAGTACTTC. Its protein product is CASSKGPLSYEQYF.

This clone occurred a few times. This chain links TRBV4-2 with TRBJ1-2, with a weak D call TRBD1 (5 bases). The CDR3 has 14 amino acids. Germline-derived CDR1 and CDR2 are LGHNA and YNFKEQ. V was pared by 1 base and J by 7 bases, with 13 bases between. CDR3 bases: TGTGCCAGCAGCCAAGTAGCAGGGCTTTCTGGCTACACCTTC. Amino acids: CASSQVAGLSGYTF.

The CDR3 region is CASSEWSYEQYF. CDR3 nucleotides: TGTGCCAGCAGTGAATGGAGCTACGAGCAGTACTTC. This chain joins TRBV25-1 and TRBJ2-7; D remains unclear. Germline V gene lookup returns CDR1 MGHDK and CDR2 SYGVNS. The CDR3 has 12 residues. V dropped 1 base and J dropped 3 bases, with 4 bases sitting between them.

This chain connects TRBV6-5 to TRBJ2-3, with 8 positions matching TRBD1. The CDR3 runs to 14 residues. The germline V gene has CDR1 MNHEY and CDR2 SVGAGI. Losses at the gene ends were 6 bases for V and 3 bases for J; bases not matched to a gene: 5. The CDR3 bases are TGTGCCAGCAGACTCGACAGGGGAACAGATACGCAGTATTTT. This sequence encodes CASRLDRGTDTQYF.

This clone was seen only once. The junction shows a germline mismatch at one end, possibly a read error. The rearrangement joins TRBV7-2 to TRBJ2-1; 8 bases are shared with TRBD2. The germline CDR1 and CDR2 sequences are SGHTA and FQGNSA. This CDR3 comprises 15 residues. The CDR3 region is CASSLAGRPYNEQFF. The CDR3 nucleotides read TGTGCCAGCAGCCTAGCGGGTAGGCCCTACAATGAGCAGTTCTTC.

The chain carries TRBV28 and TRBJ2-3; TRBD1 aligns across 8 bases. This CDR3 region has 16 residues. V was clipped by 4 bases and J by 5 bases; unmatched bases: 11. Looked up from germline, CDR1 is MDHEN and CDR2 is SYDVKM. The chain's CDR3 is CASSSGTGKVGDTQYF. The DNA for the CDR3 is TGTGCCAGCAGTTCAGGGACAGGTAAAGTTGGAGATACGCAGTATTTT.

J is TRBJ2-5 and V is TRBV11-3; the match to TRBD1 covers 7 bases. V gave up 5 bases and J gave up 5 bases; unmatched junction bases: 11. This CDR3 contains 15 residues. Germline V CDR1 and CDR2: SGHNT, YENEEA. CDR3 bases: TGTGCCAGCAGCCGCCGGACAGGCCTGGGGGAGACCCAGTACTTC. Translation: CASSRRTGLGETQYF.

The rearrangement links TRBV2 to TRBJ2-1; 13 bases agree with TRBD2. Germline loops: CDR1 SNHLY, CDR2 FYNNEI. The CDR3 consists of 16 residues. Losses at the gene ends were 6 bases for V and 8 bases for J; bases not matched to a gene: 10. The CDR3 nucleotides read TGTGCCAGCAGCAGGACTAGCGGGAGTGGTTTCGATGAGCAGTTCTTC. As protein: CASSRTSGSGFDEQFF. The complete variable domain, with remaining parts taken from reference TRBV2 and TRBJ2-1, reads EPEVTQTPSHQVTQMGQEVILRCVPISNHLYFYWYRQILGQKVEFLVSFYNNEISEKSEIFDDQFSVERPDGSNFTLKIRSTKLEDSAMYFCASSRTSGSGFDEQFFGPGTRLTVL.

The rearrangement joins TRBV5-1 to TRBJ2-1; TRBD1 is a possible D gene (6 bases). V was clipped by 3 bases and J by 10 bases, with 14 bases between them. The V gene's germline CDR1 is SGHRS and CDR2 YFSETQ. This CDR3 is built from 13 residues. The chain's CDR3 is CASSWEGGSEQFF. CDR3 DNA sequence: TGCGCCAGCAGCTGGGAAGGGGGAAGCGAGCAGTTCTTC.

Details on this clone: At the DNA level, this CDR3 is encoded by other sequences in the same sample as well. The V and J genes are TRBV5-1 and TRBJ2-3; 9 nucleotides line up with TRBD2. CDR3 size: 16 residues. Germline trimming cut 0 bases from V and 1 base from J; bases unmatched to any gene: 3. CDR1 is SGHRS, CDR2 YFSETQ, per germline. CDR3 DNA sequence: TGCGCCAGCAGCTTGGGAGCGGGAGGTGGCACAGATACGCAGTATTTT. Protein: CASSLGAGGGTDTQYF.

The chain is built from TRBV6-7 and TRBJ2-3, with TRBD2 identical over 11 bases. TRBV6-7 is an ORF, with its function uncertain. The CDR3 runs 18 residues. J gave up 5 bases and V 2 bases, and 12 bases lay outside the gene matches. In DNA form, the CDR3 reads TGTGCCAGCAGTTACGATGGTAGCGGGAGGGCCGGGATAGATACGCAGTATTTT. Protein product: CASSYDGSGRAGIDTQYF.

The chain links TRBV10-3 to TRBJ1-3, with no clear D. The CDR3 length is 15 residues. Trimming stripped 7 bases from V and 6 bases from J, with 19 bases between. From germline, CDR1 is ENHRY and CDR2 SYGVKD. The CDR3 here is CAITREPSSANTIYF. DNA for the CDR3: TGTGCCATCACGAGGGAGCCCTCCAGTGCAAACACCATATATTTT.

The chain carries TRBV27 and TRBJ2-7; 8 bases align to TRBD1. The germline CDR1 and CDR2 sequences are MNHEY and SMNVEV (reference sequence). Trimming at V came to 3 bases and at J to 3 bases, leaving 10 bases not matched to a gene. The CDR3 totals 16 residues. The CDR3 sequence: CASSLYRGSQGYEQYF. CDR3 DNA: TGTGCCAGCAGTTTGTACAGGGGGAGCCAGGGCTACGAGCAGTACTTC.